Detailed here is one T cell receptor (beta chain). Its target is not known. Measured with immunoSEQ multiplex PCR; TCRdb has only the in-frame clones, and not every one. In the table there are 120,000 or so clones, 75% to 90% of which are singletons. These data are taken from a study of T cell responses to AZD1222 COVID-19 vaccine. Overall study results and limits: Only after the peak T cell response were repertoires sampled. There were vaccine-associated CD4 TCRs across spike, dominant at 160-218 and 743-854. Of spike-specific TCRs, nearly half reportedly target regions left unmutated in variants.

Germline V CDR1 and CDR2: SGHAT, FQNNGV. The CDR3 extends over 15 amino acids. V was cut by 1 base and J by 3 bases, with 9 bases left in between. The chain recombines TRBV11-2 with TRBJ2-2, with D maybe TRBD2 (5 bases). The receptor was derived from an adult in good health. The starting material was peripheral blood, obtained on day 0 of AZD1222 vaccination. Here the CDR3 DNA reads TGTGCCAGCAGCTTAGTCGGGAAGCACACCGGGGAGCTGTTTTTT. Translated, it gives CASSLVGKHTGELFF.